This TCR beta chain stems from a study of early T cells in non-severe SARS-CoV-2 infection. Each CDR3 protein is one row after TCRdb ran MiXCR on the 5' RACE reads. Here the sample spans some 77,000 distinct CDR3 sequences, 5% being singletons. The V and J ends lost 3 bases and 4 bases respectively, with 11 bases between them. Germline V gives CDR1 SEHNR, CDR2 FQNEAQ (reference sequence). This CDR3 is built from 14 residues. The genes are TRBV7-9 and TRBJ2-3, with D perhaps matching TRBD2 (6 bases). The sample here was whole blood, taken at baseline. This TCR came from an adult who was a healthcare worker with PCR-confirmed SARS-CoV-2 infection or an uninfected control (not recorded which). CDR3 sequence (DNA): TGTGCCAGCAGCTTCACCGGAGGGGCAGATACGCAGTATTTT. As protein: CASSFTGGADTQYF.